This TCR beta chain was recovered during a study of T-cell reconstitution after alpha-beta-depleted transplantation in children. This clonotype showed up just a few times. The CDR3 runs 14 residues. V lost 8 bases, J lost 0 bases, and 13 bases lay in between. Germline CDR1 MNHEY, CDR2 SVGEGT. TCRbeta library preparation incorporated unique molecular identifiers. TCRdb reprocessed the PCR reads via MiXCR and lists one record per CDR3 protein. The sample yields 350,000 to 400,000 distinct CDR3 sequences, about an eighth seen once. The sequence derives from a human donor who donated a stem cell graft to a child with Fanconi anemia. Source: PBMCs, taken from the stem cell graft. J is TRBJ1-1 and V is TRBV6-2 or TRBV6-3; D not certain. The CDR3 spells CASHGNRMNTEAFF. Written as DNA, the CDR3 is TGTGCCAGCCACGGAAACAGAATGAACACTGAAGCTTTCTTT.